This T cell receptor beta chain originates from a study of cytomegalovirus exposure and HLA in healthy donors. From germline, CDR1 is MDHEN and CDR2 SYDVKM. J lost 6 bases, V lost 2 bases, and 13 bases had no gene match. This CDR3 region has 16 residues. General study findings and limits: Most TCR sequences proved rare, with some public TCRs found in many donors. The authors listed some 160 TCR beta chains as cytomegalovirus-associated.

Regarding this clone: Antigen specificity is unknown.

TCRdb's table, derived via immunoSEQ multiplex PCR, lists solely in-frame clones and lacks some. Altogether more than 110,000 clones are present, over 90% being singletons, with the ten largest covering 1.5% to 2%. Source material: PBMCs. The sequence came from a man younger than 30 in good health and CMV-seropositive. The chain carries TRBV28 and TRBJ2-7; 7 bases fit TRBD2. The CDR3 sequence: CASSLLSGIGSSEQYF. CDR3 nucleotide sequence: TGTGCCAGCAGTTTACTCAGCGGGATTGGTAGTAGCGAGCAGTACTTC.